This T cell receptor (beta chain) appears in the sequencing data of a study of cytomegalovirus exposure and HLA in healthy donors. Turning to the study itself: Earlier sequencing of 150 million to 200 million T cells yielded 100 million to 140 million unique TCR beta sequences. General study findings and limits: Sequencing artifact likely explains a cluster of highly shared sequence variants. In a later analysis, V- and J-gene trimming of beta chains associated with a DCLRE1C missense variant, replicated independently.

Germline V gene data show CDR1 as MGHDK and CDR2 as SYGVNS. This CDR3 contains 15 residues. Trimming cost V 2 bases and J 0 bases, with 10 bases left between them. The PCR had 60 Vbeta and 13 Jbeta primers. The method was immunoSEQ multiplex PCR; TCRdb's version includes in-frame clones alone and lacks a portion of them. This sample carries some 180,000 clones, over 65% of them seen once, and the ten largest clones take 1.4% to 1.5%. Nominally healthy donors were sampled, though unrecorded immune exposures were likely. Remarks on this clone: Its antigen is not known.

The rearrangement joins TRBV25-1 to TRBJ1-1; unclear D gene. The sequence was obtained from a young man in good health and CMV-seronegative. Sequencing was performed on PBMCs. The CDR3 nucleotides are TGTGCCAGCAGTGAAGTGGGCCTTCTGAACACTGAAGCTTTCTTT. Its translation is CASSEVGLLNTEAFF.